The following is a T cell receptor beta chain sequence with its context. The target antigen is unknown. The sample is drawn from a study of blood T cells in healthy people across ages. A second PCR, run for roughly 7 to 12 cycles, used a sample-barcoded 5' primer plus a J-beta primer mix. Using its own MiXCR run on the 5' RACE reads, TCRdb lists one record per CDR3 protein. The table has more than 700,000 distinct CDR3 sequences, about half seen once. This CDR3 is built from 14 residues. V lost 6 bases and J lost 0, with 12 bases in between. Germline values: CDR1 DFQATT, CDR2 SNEGSKA (reference sequence). The authors drew around 11 milliliters of peripheral blood from each donor. Whole-study results and caveats: While age rose, TCR beta diversity per million T cells dropped in a roughly linear way. Both naive CD4+ cell counts and diversity were greater in long-lived donors than in aged donors. Diversity estimates drawn from one million T cells were deemed underestimates.

Sequenced: blood. V gene TRBV20-1 combines with J gene TRBJ2-1; a possible D gene is TRBD2 (5 bases). This receptor was identified in an elderly man in good health. The CDR3 here is CSALDWSSYNEQFF. DNA for the CDR3: TGCAGTGCCCTGGACTGGAGCTCCTACAATGAGCAGTTCTTC.